This TCR beta chain emerged from a study of human T cells and chemical hapten exposure. Study-level points and caveats: Expanded TCRs showed more large CDR3 clusters than pre-sensitization or healthy control sets. TCRs exceeding 1 in 1000 frequency stayed unchanged with DPC sensitization.

TCRdb fed the RACE reads into MiXCR, producing one record per CDR3 protein. The data contain 150,000 or so distinct CDR3 sequences, roughly 14% of them singletons. Time point defined: patch test 1, 2 weeks after DPC sensitization. Treatment meaning: therapeutic diphenylcyclopropenone sensitization with weekly scalp DPC. This clonotype was seen more than once but under ten times. Its antigen is undetermined. Sequencing was performed on whole blood, taken in connection with sensitization to the hapten diphenylcyclopropenone (DPC). The receptor was isolated from a woman aged 25 to 39 with alopecia areata. Some clones in this sample may be carry-over from other donors' samples.

The CDR3 nucleotides read TGCAGCGGAACAGGCATGAACACTGAAGCTTTCTTT. This sequence encodes CSGTGMNTEAFF. The J gene is TRBJ1-1, the V gene TRBV29-1; the D gene is possibly TRBD1 (5 bases). Between the trimmed V and J ends, which lost 7 bases and 0 bases, there was a span of 9 bases. The CDR3 has 12 amino acids. Germline V gene data show CDR1 as SQVTM and CDR2 as ANQGSEA.